The TCR beta chain described here comes from a study of beta chain features in type 1 diabetes. Points from the study as a whole: Naive, central memory and Treg TCRB repertoires seemed to resemble each other more closely in patients than they did in healthy donors.

In regard to this clone: Its antigen remains unknown.

Blood was collected once per donor into heparin, averaging about 116 mL. A CD45RO/CCR7/CD25/CD127/CD95/CD27 panel sorted naive, central memory, regulatory and stem cell-like memory CD4+ cells. Isolated RNA was reverse transcribed in full, so expressed TCRB transcripts were sequenced. Produced via immunoSEQ multiplex PCR; TCRdb's table is partial and in-frame only. The sample yields 810,000 or so clones, roughly 15% seen once. This receptor was obtained from a woman in her late teens or twenties in good health. Sequenced material: naive CD4+ T cells from blood.

In DNA, the CDR3 is TGTGCCAGCAGTACGCAGCTTAGTCCTATGGGGAATATATACGAGCAGTACTTC. Its protein product is CASSTQLSPMGNIYEQYF. V gene TRBV28 combines with J gene TRBJ2-7, with D unresolved. This CDR3 spans 18 amino acids. Trimming removed 5 bases at V and 4 bases at J, with 27 bases between. Germline CDR1 reads MDHEN; CDR2 reads SYDVKM.